This is a list of T cell receptor beta chains from one sample in a study of blood T cell repertoires in COVID-19. The protocol was immunoSEQ multiplex PCR, while the TCRdb copy is restricted to in-frame clones and leaves out a portion. The sample has 60,000 to 70,000 clones; roughly nine tenths are singletons. Sequencing input: peripheral blood. All receptors come from a human donor in a cohort sampled during active COVID-19. CDR3s include the opening cysteine and the closing phenylalanine or tryptophan. D genes are given only for firm matches. Clone size, where shown, is once, few, many, or a class for clones that have expanded.

CDR3aa: CASSAGTGNYGYTF
CDR3nt: TGTGCCAGCAGCGCGGGCACAGGGAACTATGGCTACACCTTC
v_gene: TRBV7-2
d_gene: NA
abundance: NA
j_gene: TRBJ1-2

CDR3aa: CASSLTDRGLQPQHF
CDR3nt: TGTGCCAGCAGCTTGACCGACAGGGGGCTGCAGCCCCAGCATTTT
v_gene: TRBV5-4
d_gene: TRBD1
abundance: once
j_gene: TRBJ1-5

CDR3aa: CASSLAGGGLQETQYF
CDR3nt: TGTGCCAGCAGCTTAGCTGGCGGGGGACTTCAAGAGACCCAGTACTTC
v_gene: TRBV7-2
d_gene: TRBD2
abundance: NA
j_gene: TRBJ2-5

CDR3aa: CASCRDRFTDTQYF
CDR3nt: TGCGCCAGCTGCAGGGACAGATTCACAGATACGCAGTATTTT
v_gene: TRBV10-2
d_gene: TRBD1
abundance: NA
j_gene: TRBJ2-3

CDR3aa: CASSLGDRVQETQYF
CDR3nt: TGTGCCAGCAGCTTAGGGGACAGGGTCCAAGAGACCCAGTACTTC
v_gene: TRBV7-9
d_gene: TRBD1
abundance: NA
j_gene: TRBJ2-5

CDR3aa: CASSLKGDYGYTF
CDR3nt: TGTGCCAGCAGTTTAAAAGGGGATTACGGCTACACCTTC
v_gene: TRBV6-5
d_gene: NA
abundance: NA
j_gene: TRBJ1-2

CDR3aa: CASSPGVGQYSNQPQHF
CDR3nt: TGTGCCAGTAGCCCCGGGGTTGGGCAGTATAGCAATCAGCCCCAGCATTTT
v_gene: TRBV19
d_gene: NA
abundance: NA
j_gene: TRBJ1-5

CDR3aa: CASSQDTSVNEQFF
CDR3nt: TGTGCCAGCAGCCAAGATACTAGCGTGAATGAGCAGTTCTTC
v_gene: TRBV3-1/TRBV3-2
d_gene: TRBD2
abundance: once
j_gene: TRBJ2-1

CDR3aa: CASSFGLAGGRGDTQYF
CDR3nt: TGTGCCAGCAGCTTTGGACTAGCGGGGGGGCGTGGAGATACGCAGTATTTT
v_gene: TRBV7-2
d_gene: TRBD2
abundance: NA
j_gene: TRBJ2-3

CDR3aa: CASSSVGQGGTEAFF
CDR3nt: TGTGCCAGCAGTTCCGTTGGACAGGGGGGTACTGAAGCTTTCTTT
v_gene: TRBV6-2/TRBV6-3
d_gene: TRBD1
abundance: NA
j_gene: TRBJ1-1

CDR3aa: CAWSVLAGHEKLFF
CDR3nt: TGTGCCTGGAGTGTTCTGGCAGGCCATGAAAAACTGTTTTTT
v_gene: TRBV30
d_gene: NA
abundance: NA
j_gene: TRBJ1-4

CDR3aa: CASSLRAWGDEQYF
CDR3nt: TGTGCCAGCAGCTTAAGAGCGTGGGGGGACGAGCAGTACTTC
v_gene: TRBV11-2
d_gene: NA
abundance: NA
j_gene: TRBJ2-7

CDR3aa: CASSSLVGRNTGELFF
CDR3nt: TGCGCCAGCAGCTCCCTGGTGGGGCGAAACACCGGGGAGCTGTTTTTT
v_gene: TRBV5-1
d_gene: NA
abundance: NA
j_gene: TRBJ2-2

CDR3aa: CASSVALAGGGQETQYF
CDR3nt: TGTGCCAGCAGCGTAGCCCTAGCGGGGGGGGGACAAGAGACCCAGTACTTC
v_gene: TRBV9
d_gene: TRBD2
abundance: NA
j_gene: TRBJ2-5

CDR3aa: CASSQDGQAVSYNEQFF
CDR3nt: TGTGCCAGCAGCCAAGATGGGCAGGCCGTCTCCTACAATGAGCAGTTCTTC
v_gene: TRBV14
d_gene: NA
abundance: NA
j_gene: TRBJ2-1

CDR3aa: CASSLLAGGPFNEQFF
CDR3nt: TGTGCCAGCAGCCTACTAGCGGGAGGGCCGTTCAATGAGCAGTTCTTC
v_gene: TRBV2
d_gene: TRBD2
abundance: once
j_gene: TRBJ2-1

CDR3aa: CASSYAGQGENTIYF
CDR3nt: TGTGCCAGCAGTTACGCCGGACAGGGAGAAAACACCATATATTTT
v_gene: TRBV6-2/TRBV6-3
d_gene: TRBD1
abundance: few
j_gene: TRBJ1-3

CDR3aa: CATSREYGYGYTF
CDR3nt: TGTGCCACCTCTCGCGAGTACGGCTATGGCTACACCTTC
v_gene: TRBV27
d_gene: NA
abundance: NA
j_gene: TRBJ1-2

CDR3aa: CASSQVITSGGTDTQYF
CDR3nt: TGTGCCAGCAGCCAAGTGATTACTAGCGGGGGCACAGATACGCAGTATTTT
v_gene: TRBV4-2
d_gene: TRBD2
abundance: NA
j_gene: TRBJ2-3

CDR3aa: CASSPGGTTRTDTQYF
CDR3nt: TGCGCCAGCAGTCCGGGAGGGACGACTAGAACAGATACGCAGTATTTT
v_gene: TRBV5-1
d_gene: TRBD2
abundance: NA
j_gene: TRBJ2-3

CDR3aa: CASSPGQYEAFF
CDR3nt: TGTGCCAGCAGTCCCGGACAGTATGAAGCTTTCTTT
v_gene: TRBV12-3/TRBV12-4
d_gene: NA
abundance: NA
j_gene: TRBJ1-1

CDR3aa: CASRRLLAGGLAAQFF
CDR3nt: TGTGCCAGCAGACGCTTACTAGCGGGAGGGCTCGCAGCACAGTTCTTC
v_gene: TRBV11-2
d_gene: TRBD2
abundance: NA
j_gene: TRBJ2-1

CDR3aa: CASSQLVAGATNEKLFF
CDR3nt: TGTGCCAGCAGCCAATTGGTCGCAGGGGCCACTAATGAAAAACTGTTTTTT
v_gene: TRBV14
d_gene: NA
abundance: NA
j_gene: TRBJ1-4

CDR3aa: CSVGGTAYQPQHF
CDR3nt: TGCAGCGTTGGCGGGACAGCATATCAGCCCCAGCATTTT
v_gene: TRBV29-1
d_gene: TRBD1
abundance: NA
j_gene: TRBJ1-5

CDR3aa: CSVDTGGLGTEAFF
CDR3nt: TGCAGCGTAGATACAGGGGGCCTCGGCACTGAAGCTTTCTTT
v_gene: TRBV29-1
d_gene: TRBD1
abundance: NA
j_gene: TRBJ1-1

CDR3aa: CARSLGGGAVGNQPQHF
CDR3nt: TGTGCCAGAAGCTTGGGTGGGGGGGCGGTTGGCAATCAGCCCCAGCATTTT
v_gene: TRBV5-3
d_gene: NA
abundance: NA
j_gene: TRBJ1-5

CDR3aa: CASSYPTGGYNEQFF
CDR3nt: TGTGCCAGCAGTTACCCGACAGGGGGCTACAATGAGCAGTTCTTC
v_gene: TRBV6-2/TRBV6-3
d_gene: TRBD1
abundance: NA
j_gene: TRBJ2-1

CDR3aa: CASSRTSGSNEQFF
CDR3nt: TGTGCCAGCAGCCGGACTAGCGGGAGCAATGAGCAGTTCTTC
v_gene: TRBV9
d_gene: TRBD2
abundance: NA
j_gene: TRBJ2-1

CDR3aa: CASRRSGDGYEQYF
CDR3nt: TGTGCCAGCAGACGTTCGGGAGATGGGTACGAGCAGTACTTC
v_gene: TRBV6-5
d_gene: NA
abundance: NA
j_gene: TRBJ2-7

CDR3aa: CASSYRGLGLQETQYF
CDR3nt: TGTGCCAGCAGTTACCGCGGACTAGGGTTGCAAGAGACCCAGTACTTC
v_gene: TRBV6-2/TRBV6-3
d_gene: TRBD2
abundance: NA
j_gene: TRBJ2-5

CDR3aa: CASSDRQGYSYNEQFF
CDR3nt: TGTGCCAGCAGTGATAGACAGGGGTACTCCTACAATGAGCAGTTCTTC
v_gene: TRBV6-1
d_gene: TRBD1
abundance: NA
j_gene: TRBJ2-1

CDR3aa: CASSPGGQFEAFF
CDR3nt: TGTGCCAGCTCACCGGGGGGACAGTTTGAAGCTTTCTTT
v_gene: TRBV18
d_gene: TRBD1
abundance: NA
j_gene: TRBJ1-1

CDR3aa: CASTIRDRNTGELFF
CDR3nt: TGTGCCAGCACCATTAGGGACAGGAACACCGGGGAGCTGTTTTTT
v_gene: TRBV7-8
d_gene: TRBD1
abundance: NA
j_gene: TRBJ2-2

CDR3aa: CASSQEFREGNTDTQYF
CDR3nt: TGCGCCAGCAGCCAAGAATTCCGGGAGGGCAATACAGATACGCAGTATTTT
v_gene: TRBV4-1
d_gene: TRBD2
abundance: NA
j_gene: TRBJ2-3

CDR3aa: CASSLSGGTSGNTIYF
CDR3nt: TGTGCCAGCAGCCTTTCAGGGGGAACGTCTGGAAACACCATATATTTT
v_gene: TRBV3-1/TRBV3-2
d_gene: TRBD1
abundance: NA
j_gene: TRBJ1-3

CDR3aa: CASGKTENSNQPQHF
CDR3nt: TGTGCCAGCGGCAAGACAGAGAATAGCAATCAGCCCCAGCATTTT
v_gene: TRBV9
d_gene: NA
abundance: NA
j_gene: TRBJ1-5

CDR3aa: CASSIFGQGRTGELFF
CDR3nt: TGTGCCAGTAGTATTTTCGGACAGGGGCGGACCGGGGAGCTGTTTTTT
v_gene: TRBV19
d_gene: TRBD1
abundance: once
j_gene: TRBJ2-2

CDR3aa: CASSVRDSPSYEQYF
CDR3nt: TGTGCCAGCAGCGTAAGGGACAGCCCTTCCTACGAGCAGTACTTC
v_gene: TRBV9
d_gene: TRBD1
abundance: NA
j_gene: TRBJ2-7

CDR3aa: CASSEGDRGNSPLHF
CDR3nt: TGCGCCAGCAGTGAGGGAGACAGGGGAAACTCACCCCTCCACTTT
v_gene: TRBV10-2
d_gene: TRBD1
abundance: NA
j_gene: TRBJ1-6

CDR3aa: CASSRDRSIYNEQFF
CDR3nt: TGTGCCAGCAGCCGGGACAGGTCGATTTACAATGAGCAGTTCTTC
v_gene: TRBV3-1/TRBV3-2
d_gene: TRBD1
abundance: NA
j_gene: TRBJ2-1

CDR3aa: CAISRGNQPQHF
CDR3nt: TGTGCCATCAGTAGGGGAAATCAGCCCCAGCATTTT
v_gene: TRBV28
d_gene: NA
abundance: once
j_gene: TRBJ1-5

CDR3aa: CASSFMSTNEKLFF
CDR3nt: TGTGCCAGCAGCTTCATGTCAACTAATGAAAAACTGTTTTTT
v_gene: TRBV7-2
d_gene: NA
abundance: NA
j_gene: TRBJ1-4

CDR3aa: CASSQVGGRAFF
CDR3nt: TGTGCCAGCAGCCAAGTCGGGGGTAGAGCTTTCTTT
v_gene: TRBV3-1/TRBV3-2
d_gene: NA
abundance: NA
j_gene: TRBJ1-1

CDR3aa: CASSETSGRGGELFF
CDR3nt: TGTGCCAGCAGCGAGACTAGCGGGAGGGGCGGGGAGCTGTTTTTT
v_gene: TRBV9
d_gene: TRBD2
abundance: NA
j_gene: TRBJ2-2

CDR3aa: CASRAGLNTEAFF
CDR3nt: TGTGCCAGCAGAGCGGGGTTGAACACTGAAGCTTTCTTT
v_gene: TRBV12-3/TRBV12-4
d_gene: NA
abundance: NA
j_gene: TRBJ1-1

CDR3aa: CAPQPTGYYGYTF
CDR3nt: TGTGCCCCCCAGCCCACAGGTTACTATGGCTACACCTTC
v_gene: TRBV27
d_gene: NA
abundance: NA
j_gene: TRBJ1-2

CDR3aa: CASSGTSSYNEQFF
CDR3nt: TGTGCCAGCAGCGGGACTAGCTCCTACAATGAGCAGTTCTTC
v_gene: TRBV7-2
d_gene: TRBD2
abundance: NA
j_gene: TRBJ2-1

CDR3aa: CASSPSGGYEQYF
CDR3nt: TGTGCCAGCAGTCCGAGCGGGGGGTACGAGCAGTACTTC
v_gene: TRBV6-2/TRBV6-3
d_gene: TRBD2
abundance: NA
j_gene: TRBJ2-7

CDR3aa: CASSRRGQANTGELFF
CDR3nt: TGTGCCAGCAGCAGACGGGGACAGGCCAACACCGGGGAGCTGTTTTTT
v_gene: TRBV9
d_gene: TRBD1
abundance: NA
j_gene: TRBJ2-2

CDR3aa: CASRAPGRGAYEQYF
CDR3nt: TGTGCCAGCAGGGCACCGGGACGCGGGGCCTACGAGCAGTACTTC
v_gene: TRBV3-1/TRBV3-2
d_gene: NA
abundance: NA
j_gene: TRBJ2-7

CDR3aa: CASSLSGTTYEQYF
CDR3nt: TGTGCCAGCAGCTTAAGCGGGACTACCTACGAGCAGTACTTC
v_gene: TRBV7-8
d_gene: TRBD2
abundance: NA
j_gene: TRBJ2-7

CDR3aa: CASNSVFGNTIYF
CDR3nt: TGTGCCAGTAATTCGGTCTTTGGAAACACCATATATTTT
v_gene: TRBV19
d_gene: NA
abundance: NA
j_gene: TRBJ1-3

CDR3aa: CASSVESVPGTDTQYF
CDR3nt: TGTGCCAGCAGCGTAGAGAGCGTTCCTGGCACAGATACGCAGTATTTT
v_gene: TRBV9
d_gene: NA
abundance: once
j_gene: TRBJ2-3